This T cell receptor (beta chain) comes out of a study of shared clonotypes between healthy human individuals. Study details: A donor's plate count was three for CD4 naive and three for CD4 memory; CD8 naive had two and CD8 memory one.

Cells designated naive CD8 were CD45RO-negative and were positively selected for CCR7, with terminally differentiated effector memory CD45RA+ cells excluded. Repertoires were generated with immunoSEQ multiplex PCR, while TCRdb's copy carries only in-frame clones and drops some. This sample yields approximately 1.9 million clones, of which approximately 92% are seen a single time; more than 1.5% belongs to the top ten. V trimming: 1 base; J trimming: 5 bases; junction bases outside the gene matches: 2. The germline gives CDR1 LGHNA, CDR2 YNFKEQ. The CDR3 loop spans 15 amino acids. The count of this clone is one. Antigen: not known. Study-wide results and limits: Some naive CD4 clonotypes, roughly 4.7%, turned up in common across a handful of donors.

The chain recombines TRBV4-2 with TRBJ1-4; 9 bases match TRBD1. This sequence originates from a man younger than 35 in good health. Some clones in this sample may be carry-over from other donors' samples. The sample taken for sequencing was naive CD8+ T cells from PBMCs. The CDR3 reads CASSQGGTGNEKLFF. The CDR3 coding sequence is TGTGCCAGCAGCCAAGGGGGGACAGGGAATGAAAAACTGTTTTTT.